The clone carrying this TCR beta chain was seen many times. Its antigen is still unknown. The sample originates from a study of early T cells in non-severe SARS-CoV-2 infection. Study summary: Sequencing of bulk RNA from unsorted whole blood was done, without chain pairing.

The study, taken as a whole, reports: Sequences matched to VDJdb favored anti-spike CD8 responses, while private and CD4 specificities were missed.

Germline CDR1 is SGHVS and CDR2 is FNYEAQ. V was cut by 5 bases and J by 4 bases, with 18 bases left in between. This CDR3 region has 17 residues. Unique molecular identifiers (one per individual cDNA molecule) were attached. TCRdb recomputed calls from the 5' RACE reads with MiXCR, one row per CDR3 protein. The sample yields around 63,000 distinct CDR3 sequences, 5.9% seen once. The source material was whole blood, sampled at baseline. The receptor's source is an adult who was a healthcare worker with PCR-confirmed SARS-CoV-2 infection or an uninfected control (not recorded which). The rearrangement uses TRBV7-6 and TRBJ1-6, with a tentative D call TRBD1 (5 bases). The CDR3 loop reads CASSQSGGTRYNSPLHF. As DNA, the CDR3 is TGTGCCAGCAGCCAAAGCGGGGGGACCCGTTATAATTCACCCCTCCACTTT.